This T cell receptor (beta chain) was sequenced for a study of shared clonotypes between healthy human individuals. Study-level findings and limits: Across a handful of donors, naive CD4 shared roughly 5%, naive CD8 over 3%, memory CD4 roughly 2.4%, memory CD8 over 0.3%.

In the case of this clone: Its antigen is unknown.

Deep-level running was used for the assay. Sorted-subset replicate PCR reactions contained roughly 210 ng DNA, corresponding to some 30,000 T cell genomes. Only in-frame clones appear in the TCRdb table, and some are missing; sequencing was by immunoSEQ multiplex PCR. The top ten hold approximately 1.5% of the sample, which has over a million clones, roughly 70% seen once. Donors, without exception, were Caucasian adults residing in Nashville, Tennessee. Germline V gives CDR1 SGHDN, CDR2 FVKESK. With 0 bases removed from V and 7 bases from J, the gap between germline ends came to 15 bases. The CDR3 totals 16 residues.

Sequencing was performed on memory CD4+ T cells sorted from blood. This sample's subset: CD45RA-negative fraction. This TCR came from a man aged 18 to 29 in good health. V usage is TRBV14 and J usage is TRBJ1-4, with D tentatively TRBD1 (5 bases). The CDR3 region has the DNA TGTGCCAGCAGCCAAGATAGGATGGCAGGGCTTGAAAAACTGTTTTTT. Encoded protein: CASSQDRMAGLEKLFF. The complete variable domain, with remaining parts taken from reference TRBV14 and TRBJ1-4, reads EAGVTQFPSHSVIEKGQTVTLRCDPISGHDNLYWYRRVMGKEIKFLLHFVKESKQDESGMPNNRFLAERTGGTYSTLKVQPAELEDSGVYFCASSQDRMAGLEKLFFGSGTQLSVL.